Here is one TCR beta chain with its context. Its antigen is still unknown. This record belongs to a study of cytomegalovirus exposure and HLA in healthy donors. The germline V gene encodes CDR1 MGHDK and CDR2 SYGVNS. V gave up 5 bases and J gave up 10 bases; unmatched junction bases: 10. This CDR3 is built from 15 residues. Findings and limits, study-wide: Excluded: some indistinguishable V segments such as TRBV6-2 and TRBV6-3. The study carried out a later analysis of TCR beta sequences. It associated some 17,000 of them with specific HLA alleles at a false discovery rate of 0.05.

Researchers ran the PCR with 60 Vbeta and 13 Jbeta primers. Profiling relied on immunoSEQ multiplex PCR, and the TCRdb table lists in-frame clones only, not all of them. The sample holds 200,000 to 250,000 clones, more than 75% seen once. This TCR was sampled from a human donor in good health. Specimen: PBMCs. V usage is TRBV25-1 and J usage is TRBJ2-1, with TRBD2 matching 11 bases. DNA for the CDR3: TGTGCCAGCAGTAAAGTAGCGGGAGGGCCGGAGGAGCAGTTCTTC. It translates to CASSKVAGGPEEQFF.